This entry features one T cell receptor beta chain sequence. The CDR3 consists of 14 residues. The germline CDR1 and CDR2 sequences are SGHRS and YFSETQ. V trimming: 4 bases; J trimming: 6 bases; junction bases outside the gene matches: 4. The data belong to a study of patients and donors after allogeneic stem cell transplantation. TCRdb re-called the RT-PCR reads with MiXCR, one entry per CDR3 protein. The repertoire holds fewer than 250,000 distinct CDR3 sequences, around 14% seen once, with 11% in the top ten. The source material was blood, either unsorted or a sorted T cell fraction (not recorded which). This TCR derives from a human donor who was either an allogeneic HSCT recipient or a stem cell or donor lymphocyte infusion donor (not recorded which). It is not recorded whose cells these are; they may come from a transplant donor. The chain joins TRBV5-1 to TRBJ2-5, with 12 bases fitting TRBD1. The CDR3: CASSPGTGGKTQYF. The CDR3 region has the DNA TGCGCCAGCAGCCCCGGGACAGGGGGCAAGACCCAGTACTTC.